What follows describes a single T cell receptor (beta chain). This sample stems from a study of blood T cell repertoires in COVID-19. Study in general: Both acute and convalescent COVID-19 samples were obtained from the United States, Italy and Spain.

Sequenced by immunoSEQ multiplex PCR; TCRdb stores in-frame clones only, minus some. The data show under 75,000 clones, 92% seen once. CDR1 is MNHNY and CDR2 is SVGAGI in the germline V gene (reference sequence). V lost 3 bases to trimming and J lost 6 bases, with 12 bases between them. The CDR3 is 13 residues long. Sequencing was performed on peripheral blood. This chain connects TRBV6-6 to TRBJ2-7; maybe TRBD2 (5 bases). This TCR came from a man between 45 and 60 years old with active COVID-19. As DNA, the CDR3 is TGTGCCAGCAGTTATTCGGGGTTTGGCGAGCAGTACTTC. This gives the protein CASSYSGFGEQYF.